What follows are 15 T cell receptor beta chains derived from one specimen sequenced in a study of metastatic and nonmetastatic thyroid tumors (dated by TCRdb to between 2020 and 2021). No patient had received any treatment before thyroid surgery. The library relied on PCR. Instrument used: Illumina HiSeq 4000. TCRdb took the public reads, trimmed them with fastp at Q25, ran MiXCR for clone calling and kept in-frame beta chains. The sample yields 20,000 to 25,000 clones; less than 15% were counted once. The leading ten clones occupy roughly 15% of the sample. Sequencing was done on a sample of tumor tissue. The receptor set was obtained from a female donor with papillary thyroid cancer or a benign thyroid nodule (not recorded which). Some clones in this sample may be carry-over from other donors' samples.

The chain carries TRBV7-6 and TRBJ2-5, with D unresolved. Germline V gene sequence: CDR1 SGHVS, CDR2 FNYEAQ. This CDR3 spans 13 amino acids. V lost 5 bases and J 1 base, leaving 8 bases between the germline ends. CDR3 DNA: TGTGCCAGCAGCCCTCTCCGCCAAGAGACCCAGTACTTC. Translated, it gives CASSPLRQETQYF.

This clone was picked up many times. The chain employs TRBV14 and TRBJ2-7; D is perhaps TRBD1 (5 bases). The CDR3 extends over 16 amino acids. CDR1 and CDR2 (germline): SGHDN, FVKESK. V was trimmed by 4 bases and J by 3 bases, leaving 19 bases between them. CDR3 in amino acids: CASSPLGHLHNYEQYF. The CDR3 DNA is TGTGCCAGCAGCCCACTCGGACACCTGCATAACTACGAGCAGTACTTC.

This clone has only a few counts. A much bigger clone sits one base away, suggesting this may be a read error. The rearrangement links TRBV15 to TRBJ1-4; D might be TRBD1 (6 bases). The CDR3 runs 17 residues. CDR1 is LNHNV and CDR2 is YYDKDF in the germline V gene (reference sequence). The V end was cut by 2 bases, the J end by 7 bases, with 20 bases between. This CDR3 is CATSRSSGNRACEKLFF. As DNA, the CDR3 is TGTGCCACCAGCAGATCCTCCGGGAACAGGGCCTGTGAAAAACTGTTTTTT.

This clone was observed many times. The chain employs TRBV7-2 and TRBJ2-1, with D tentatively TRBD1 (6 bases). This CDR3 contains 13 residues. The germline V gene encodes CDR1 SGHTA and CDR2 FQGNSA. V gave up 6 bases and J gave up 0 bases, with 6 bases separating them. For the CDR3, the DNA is TGTGCCAGCAGGGACAGCTCCTACAATGAGCAGTTCTTC. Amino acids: CASRDSSYNEQFF.

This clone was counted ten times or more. The CDR3 bases are TGTGCCACAAGGGCTAGCGGGAGGAACGGTGTCACAGATACGCAGTATTTT. Protein: CATRASGRNGVTDTQYF. The chain employs TRBV19 and TRBJ2-3; 11 bases are shared with TRBD2. Per the germline V gene, CDR1 is LNHDA and CDR2 is SQIVND (reference sequence). After removal of 10 bases from V and 2 bases from J, the junction contained 14 bases not matched to a gene. The CDR3 is made up of 17 amino acids. Variable domain in full (rest from reference TRBV19 and TRBJ2-3): DGGITQSPKYLFRKEGQNVTLSCEQNLNHDAMYWYRQDPGQGLRLIYYSQIVNDFQKGDIAEGYSVSREKKESFPLTVTSAQKNPTAFYLCATRASGRNGVTDTQYFGPGTRLTVL.

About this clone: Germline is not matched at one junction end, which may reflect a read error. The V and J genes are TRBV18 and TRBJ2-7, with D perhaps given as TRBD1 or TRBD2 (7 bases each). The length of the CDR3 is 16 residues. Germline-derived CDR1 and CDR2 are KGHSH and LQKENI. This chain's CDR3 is CASSPPVLEGGGEQDF. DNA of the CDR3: TGTGCCAGCTCACCACCGGTGCTAGAGGGAGGGGGCGAGCAGGACTTC.

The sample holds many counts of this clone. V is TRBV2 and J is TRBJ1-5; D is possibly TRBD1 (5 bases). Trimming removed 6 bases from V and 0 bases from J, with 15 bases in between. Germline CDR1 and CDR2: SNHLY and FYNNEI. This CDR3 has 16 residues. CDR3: CASSSGGRISNQPQHF. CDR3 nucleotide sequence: TGTGCCAGCAGCTCGGGGGGGAGGATTAGCAATCAGCCCCAGCATTTT.

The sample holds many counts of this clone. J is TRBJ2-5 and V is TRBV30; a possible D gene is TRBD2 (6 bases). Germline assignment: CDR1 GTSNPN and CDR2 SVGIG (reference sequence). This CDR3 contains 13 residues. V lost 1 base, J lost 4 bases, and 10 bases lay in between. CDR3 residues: CAWSGGRRETQYF. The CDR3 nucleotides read TGTGCCTGGAGTGGGGGGAGGAGAGAGACCCAGTACTTC.

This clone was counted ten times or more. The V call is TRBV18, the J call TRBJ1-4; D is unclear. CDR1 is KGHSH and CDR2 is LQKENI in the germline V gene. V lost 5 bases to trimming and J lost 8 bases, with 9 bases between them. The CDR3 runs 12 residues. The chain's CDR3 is CASSSGSEKLFF. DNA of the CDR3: TGTGCCAGCTCAAGTGGATCCGAAAAACTGTTTTTT.

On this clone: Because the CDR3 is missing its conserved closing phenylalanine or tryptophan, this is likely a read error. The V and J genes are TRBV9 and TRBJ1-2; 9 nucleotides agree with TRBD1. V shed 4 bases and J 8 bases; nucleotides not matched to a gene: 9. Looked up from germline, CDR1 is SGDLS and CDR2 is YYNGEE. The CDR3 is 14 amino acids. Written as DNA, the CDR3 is TGTGCCAGCAGCACAGGGGGCAGTCTTTCGGGCTACACCTCC. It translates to CASSTGGSLSGYTS.

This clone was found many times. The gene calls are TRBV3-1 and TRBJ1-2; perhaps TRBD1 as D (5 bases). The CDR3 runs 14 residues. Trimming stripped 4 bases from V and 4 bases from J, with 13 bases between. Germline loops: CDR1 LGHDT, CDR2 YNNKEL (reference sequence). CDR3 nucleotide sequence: TGTGCCAGCAGCCCAGGGAGCCTCGGCTATGGCTACACCTTC. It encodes CASSPGSLGYGYTF.

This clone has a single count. The DNA of the CDR3 is TGTGCCTGGAGGCCACAGCAGGGGTATTGGCACGAGCAGTACTTC. It codes for CAWRPQQGYWHEQYF. V is TRBV30 and J is TRBJ2-7, with D maybe TRBD1 (6 bases). CDR3 size: 15 residues. Germline V CDR1 and CDR2: GTSNPN, SVGIG (reference sequence). Trimming took 3 bases from V and 5 from J, leaving 20 bases between them.

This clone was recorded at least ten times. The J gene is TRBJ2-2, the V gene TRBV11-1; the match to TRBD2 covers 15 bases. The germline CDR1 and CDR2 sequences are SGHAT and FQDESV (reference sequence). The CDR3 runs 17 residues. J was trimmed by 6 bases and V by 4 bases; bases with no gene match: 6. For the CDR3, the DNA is TGTGCCAGCAGCTCCTGGACTAGCGGGAGGGCCTCCGGGGAGCTGTTTTTT. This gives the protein CASSSWTSGRASGELFF.

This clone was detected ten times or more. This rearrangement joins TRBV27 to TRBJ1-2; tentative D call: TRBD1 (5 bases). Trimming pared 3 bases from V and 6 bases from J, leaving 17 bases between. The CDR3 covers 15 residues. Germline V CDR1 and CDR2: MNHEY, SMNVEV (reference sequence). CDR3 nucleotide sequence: TGTGCCAGCAGTTTTTATGGGGCAGGGAAAGATGGCTACACCTTC. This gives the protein CASSFYGAGKDGYTF.

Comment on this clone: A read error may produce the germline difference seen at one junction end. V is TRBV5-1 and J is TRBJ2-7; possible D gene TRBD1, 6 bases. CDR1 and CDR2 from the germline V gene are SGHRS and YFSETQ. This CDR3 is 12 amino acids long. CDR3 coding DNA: TGTGCCAGCAGCTTCGTAGGGGGCGAGCAGTACTTC. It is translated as CASSFVGGEQYF.